In its sample, the clone carrying this T cell receptor beta chain was seen a few times. Its antigen is currently unknown. The same CDR3 can be traced to other DNA sequences in this sample. The data belong to a study of beta chain features in type 1 diabetes. At the level of the study: Similarity in age, gender and cell yields was seen between patients and healthy donors. Across every sample, roughly 100 million sorted cells were examined in total. Study-level points and caveats: A moderate, significant TCRB CDR3 shortening appeared in type 1 diabetes across four CD4+ subsets.

Each of the CD4+ naive, central memory, regulatory and stem cell-like memory populations was sorted via CD45RO/CCR7/CD25/CD127/CD95/CD27. Every bit of the isolated RNA underwent reverse transcription, so sequencing read expressed TCRB transcripts. Sequencing used immunoSEQ multiplex PCR; TCRdb keeps in-frame clones, though not all of them. Of some 660,000 clones in the sample, around 15% are singletons; the top ten hold approximately 0.043%. The ends were cut back, 2 bases at V and 2 bases at J, with 4 bases in the middle. Germline V gene data show CDR1 as GTSNPN and CDR2 as SVGIG (reference sequence). The CDR3 covers 11 residues.

This sequence originates from a man in his late teens or twenties with type 1 diabetes. The genes are TRBV30 and TRBJ2-7; the D is unclear. Input material: naive CD4+ T cells from blood. DNA for the CDR3: TGTGCCTGGAGTTTAACCTACGAGCAGTACTTC. It yields the protein CAWSLTYEQYF.